This entry lists 14 T cell receptor beta chains sequenced from one sample in a study of beta chain features in type 1 diabetes. Investigators reverse transcribed all isolated RNA, so they sequenced expressed TCRB transcripts. Some clones are missing from TCRdb's copy, which holds only in-frame ones; the method was immunoSEQ multiplex PCR. The sample consists of hundreds of thousands of clones, about 12% of them appearing once. Sequenced sample: naive CD4+ T cells from blood. Source of these receptors: a man aged 18 to 30 in good health.

In this sample, this clone turned up a few times. The genes are TRBV14 and TRBJ1-1, with D possibly TRBD1 on 5 matching bases. V lost 3 bases, J lost 2 bases, and 16 bases lay in between. The CDR3 is made up of 16 amino acids. In germline, CDR1 is SGHDN, CDR2 FVKESK. CDR3 DNA sequence: TGTGCCAGCAGCCAGGCAGCAGACAGCTTAAACACTGAAGCTTTCTTT. Protein: CASSQAADSLNTEAFF.

As for this clone: The sample contains more than one DNA sequence encoding this CDR3. V usage is TRBV28 and J usage is TRBJ2-7, with TRBD2 matching 11 bases. In germline, CDR1 is MDHEN, CDR2 SYDVKM. Losses at the gene ends were 5 bases for V and 3 bases for J; bases not matched to a gene: 6. This CDR3 has 15 residues. Here the CDR3 reads CASSPGTSGSYEQYF. DNA of the CDR3: TGTGCCAGCAGTCCCGGGACTAGCGGAAGCTACGAGCAGTACTTC.

The sample holds a few counts of this clone. The gene calls are TRBV4-2 and TRBJ2-6, with a possible D match to TRBD1 (6 bases). Germline CDR1 reads LGHNA; CDR2 reads YNFKEQ. The V end lost 1 base, the J end lost 1 base, and 11 bases lay between the germline ends. The CDR3 has 17 amino acids. Here the CDR3 DNA reads TGTGCCAGCAGCCAAGTAATCAGGGGTTCTGGGGCCAACGTCCTGACTTTC. Translating it yields CASSQVIRGSGANVLTF.

This clone was counted only a few times. The chain combines TRBV30 with TRBJ1-2; 9 positions agree with TRBD1. This CDR3 is built from 14 residues. Germline V gene sequence: CDR1 GTSNPN, CDR2 SVGIG (reference sequence). Trimming at V came to 0 bases and at J to 6 bases, leaving 5 bases not matched to a gene. The CDR3 here is CAWSVSNRGHGYTF. CDR3 nucleotides: TGTGCCTGGAGTGTATCTAACAGGGGGCATGGCTACACCTTC. The complete variable domain, with remaining parts taken from reference TRBV30 and TRBJ1-2, reads SQTIHQWPATLVQPVGSPLSLECTVEGTSNPNLYWYRQAAGRGLQLLFYSVGIGQISSEVPQNLSASRPQDRQFILSSKKLLLSDSGFYLCAWSVSNRGHGYTFGSGTRLTVV.

This clone was detected only a few times. The chain recombines TRBV7-9 with TRBJ1-5, with 10 bases that match TRBD1. The CDR3 has 15 residues. Germline loops: CDR1 SEHNR, CDR2 FQNEAQ (reference sequence). After removal of 3 bases from V and 3 bases from J, the junction contained 2 bases not matched to a gene. The CDR3 loop is CASSLGQGFNQPQHF. The CDR3 bases are TGTGCCAGCAGCTTGGGACAGGGGTTCAATCAGCCCCAGCATTTT. Drawing the rest from reference TRBV7-9 and TRBJ1-5, the complete variable domain is DTGVSQNPRHKITKRGQNVTFRCDPISEHNRLYWYRQTLGQGPEFLTYFQNEAQLEKSRLLSDRFSAERPKGSFSTLEIQRTEQGDSAMYLCASSLGQGFNQPQHFGDGTRLSIL.

V is TRBV7-9 and J is TRBJ2-3, with a weak D call TRBD2 (6 bases). The V end lost 4 bases, the J end lost 2 bases, and 10 bases lay between the germline ends. The germline CDR1 and CDR2 sequences are SEHNR and FQNEAQ (reference sequence). The CDR3 runs to 14 residues. CDR3 protein: CASSYSGSTDTQYF. Here the CDR3 DNA reads TGTGCCAGCAGCTATAGCGGTTCCACAGATACGCAGTATTTT.

The chain links TRBV4-2 to TRBJ2-3, with 8 bases that match TRBD2. With 0 bases clipped from V and 3 bases from J, the junction kept 8 bases outside the gene matches. Looked up from germline, CDR1 is LGHNA and CDR2 is YNFKEQ. The CDR3 has 17 amino acids. The CDR3 protein is CASSQDRSGGPTDTQYF. The CDR3 DNA follows: TGTGCCAGCAGCCAAGATCGATCGGGAGGGCCGACAGATACGCAGTATTTT.

The rearrangement joins TRBV7-8 to TRBJ2-3; D is uncertain. This CDR3 has 15 residues. V was pared by 0 bases and J by 0 bases, with 7 bases between. The V gene's germline CDR1 is SGHVS and CDR2 FQNEAQ. The CDR3 nucleotides read TGTGCCAGCAGCTTAGCTTGGAGAAGCACAGATACGCAGTATTTT. This translates into CASSLAWRSTDTQYF. Together with reference TRBV7-8 and TRBJ2-3, the CDR3 gives the full variable domain: GAGVSQSPRYKVAKRGQDVALRCDPISGHVSLFWYQQALGQGPEFLTYFQNEAQLDKSGLPSDRFFAERPEGSVSTLKIQRTQQEDSAVYLCASSLAWRSTDTQYFGPGTRLTVL.

The chain employs TRBV4-2 and TRBJ2-2; TRBD1 agrees at 8 bases. The CDR3 covers 16 residues. Germline V lookup: CDR1 LGHNA, CDR2 YNFKEQ. Trimming at V came to 0 bases and at J to 3 bases, leaving 3 bases not matched to a gene. CDR3: CASSQEDRADTGELFF. The CDR3 DNA follows: TGTGCCAGCAGCCAAGAGGACAGGGCCGACACCGGGGAGCTGTTTTTT.

The chain joins TRBV7-2 to TRBJ2-3; D not certain. The CDR3 contains 14 residues. With 4 bases removed from V and 4 bases from J, the gap between germline ends came to 12 bases. The germline V gene has CDR1 SGHTA and CDR2 FQGNSA. CDR3 loop: CASSSVGSADTQYF. DNA for the CDR3: TGTGCCAGCAGCTCCGTCGGTTCCGCAGATACGCAGTATTTT.

The chain couples TRBV7-2 to TRBJ1-2, with 7 bases matching TRBD1. Trimming took 4 bases from V and 9 from J; bases not matched to a gene: 5. The CDR3 contains 12 residues. Germline CDR1 and CDR2: SGHTA and FQGNSA. The chain's CDR3 is CASSSGQVRYTF. DNA of the CDR3: TGTGCCAGCAGCTCCGGACAGGTTCGCTACACCTTC. The full variable domain, in which reference TRBV7-2 and TRBJ1-2 provide the parts outside the CDR3, is GAGVSQSPSNKVTEKGKDVELRCDPISGHTALYWYRQSLGQGLEFLIYFQGNSAPDKSGLPSDRFSAERTGGSVSTLTIQRTQQEDSAVYLCASSSGQVRYTFGSGTRLTVV.

This clone occurred a few times. This chain uses TRBV6-8 with TRBJ2-7; 11 bases line up with TRBD1. The V gene's germline CDR1 is MNHGY and CDR2 SAAAGT. This CDR3 is built from 16 residues. Germline trimming cut 2 bases from V and 5 bases from J; bases unmatched to any gene: 8. DNA of the CDR3: TGTGCCAGCAGTTACCTAAGGACAGGGGGCTTCAACGAGCAGTACTTC. The encoded protein is CASSYLRTGGFNEQYF.

This clone was seen a handful of times. The chain couples TRBV11-1 to TRBJ2-4, with D possibly TRBD1 on 6 matching bases. The CDR3 spans 13 residues. V dropped 7 bases and J dropped 6 bases, with 13 bases sitting between them. The germline gives CDR1 SGHAT, CDR2 FQDESV (reference sequence). This CDR3 reads CASTPGTRNIQYF. CDR3 in DNA: TGTGCCAGCACGCCCGGGACAAGAAACATTCAGTACTTC.

This clone has only a few counts. The junction departs from germline at one end; a sequencing error may be responsible. The V gene is TRBV6-6, the J gene TRBJ1-6; TRBD1 is a possible D gene (5 bases). CDR3 size: 15 residues. The germline V gene has CDR1 MNHNY and CDR2 SVGAGI (reference sequence). The CDR3 coding sequence is TGTGCCAGCACTTACTCCGGGGGCTATAATTCACCCCTCCACTTT. It is translated as CASTYSGGYNSPLHF.